This TCR beta chain was captured in a study of blood T cells in healthy people across ages. Sample-barcoded 5' priming and a J-beta primer mix drove a second PCR of about 6 to 11 cycles. TCRdb re-analysed the 5' RACE reads in MiXCR, keeping a single row per CDR3 protein. The table lists over 1,300,000 distinct CDR3 sequences, 59% of them singletons. The V gene end was trimmed by 6 bases and the J gene end by 1 base; junction bases not matched to a gene: 9. This CDR3 is 15 amino acids long. Germline loops: CDR1 DFQATT, CDR2 SNEGSKA (reference sequence). Sample: blood. The clonotype comes from a man aged 18 to 30 in good health. The gene calls are TRBV20-1 and TRBJ2-5; 9 bases agree with TRBD2. The CDR3 nucleotides are TGCAGTGCCACGGGGCTAGCGGGGACCCAAGAGACCCAGTACTTC. This encodes CSATGLAGTQETQYF.